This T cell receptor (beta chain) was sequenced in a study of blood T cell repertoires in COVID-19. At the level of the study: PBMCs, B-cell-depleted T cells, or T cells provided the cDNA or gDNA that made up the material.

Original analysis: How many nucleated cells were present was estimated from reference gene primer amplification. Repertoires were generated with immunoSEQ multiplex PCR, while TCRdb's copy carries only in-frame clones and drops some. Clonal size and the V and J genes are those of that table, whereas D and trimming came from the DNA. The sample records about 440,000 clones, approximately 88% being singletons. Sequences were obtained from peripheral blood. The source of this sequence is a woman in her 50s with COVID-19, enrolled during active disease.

The CDR3 reads CASSLAWGDNTEAFF. CDR3 nucleotides: TGCGCCAGCAGCTTGGCCTGGGGGGATAACACTGAAGCTTTCTTT. The chain carries TRBV5-1 and TRBJ1-1; tentatively, D is TRBD1 (5 bases). Germline V gene sequence: CDR1 SGHRS, CDR2 YFSETQ. Trimming pared 0 bases from V and 2 bases from J, leaving 11 bases between. This CDR3 is built from 15 residues.